This T cell receptor (beta chain) was recorded in a study of T cell responses to AZD1222 COVID-19 vaccine. Produced via immunoSEQ multiplex PCR; TCRdb's table is partial and in-frame only. The repertoire has 100,000 to 150,000 clones, roughly 85% of them found once; the top ten carry just under 4.5%. Investigators merged groups given second doses at roughly 4 or roughly 12 weeks. Trimming removed 2 bases at V and 4 bases at J, with 6 bases between. The germline V gene has CDR1 KGHSH and CDR2 LQKENI. This CDR3 region has 12 residues. This TCR derives from an adult who received the AZD1222 COVID-19 vaccine. The V and J genes are TRBV18 and TRBJ2-7; D not resolved. The sample here was peripheral blood, taken 28 days after the second AZD1222 dose. CDR3: CASSPNEYEQYF. The CDR3 DNA reads TGTGCCAGCTCACCAAATGAATACGAGCAGTACTTC.